Shown below are 9 T cell receptor beta chains from a single sample sequenced in a study of cytomegalovirus exposure and HLA in healthy donors. The method was immunoSEQ multiplex PCR; TCRdb's version includes in-frame clones alone and lacks a portion of them. The sample has some 200,000 clones; roughly 80% are singletons. Sequencing was carried out using PBMCs. The receptors come from a woman in her late teens or twenties in good health and CMV-seropositive.

The chain joins TRBV5-1 to TRBJ2-5, with D perhaps TRBD1 (6 bases). Trimming left V 1 base short and J 5 bases short, with 15 bases between. There are 15 residues in the CDR3. Germline V gene sequence: CDR1 SGHRS, CDR2 YFSETQ. The CDR3 sequence is CASSLLGAVGETQYF. CDR3 in DNA: TGCGCCAGCAGCTTGTTGGGGGCCGTGGGGGAGACCCAGTACTTC.

The V call is TRBV7-2, the J call TRBJ2-2; D is possibly TRBD1 (5 bases). Germline V lookup: CDR1 SGHTA, CDR2 FQGNSA. Trimming shortened V by 5 bases and J by 0 bases, and 13 bases separated the two germline ends. This CDR3 has 16 amino acids. The CDR3 bases are TGTGCCAGCAGCATAACAGGATGGTCGAACACCGGGGAGCTGTTTTTT. Its protein is CASSITGWSNTGELFF.

This clone was seen ten or more times. The chain joins TRBV11-2 to TRBJ2-5; D might be TRBD2 (5 bases). The CDR3 extends over 13 amino acids. V was shortened by 5 bases and J by 2 bases, with 9 bases between the two germline ends. Germline lookup yields CDR1 SGHAT and CDR2 FQNNGV. CDR3 nucleotides: TGTGCCAGCAGCGCCGGGGTTCAAGAGACCCAGTACTTC. Its translation: CASSAGVQETQYF.

The chain uses TRBV7-6 and TRBJ1-1; 7 bases align to TRBD1. V shed 4 bases and J 5 bases; nucleotides not matched to a gene: 7. The CDR3 covers 14 residues. From germline, CDR1 is SGHVS and CDR2 FNYEAQ. The DNA of the CDR3 is TGTGCCAGCAGCTCAGGGGGATTCGGAACTGAAGCTTTCTTT. Its protein is CASSSGGFGTEAFF.

This clone appeared once. The genes are TRBV14 and TRBJ1-2, with D possibly being TRBD1 (6 bases). Trimming took 1 base from V and 7 from J, leaving 19 bases between them. This CDR3 is built from 16 residues. Germline V gives CDR1 SGHDN, CDR2 FVKESK. Here the CDR3 reads CASSQVFGGRKGGYTF. CDR3 DNA: TGTGCCAGCAGCCAAGTGTTCGGGGGGCGCAAAGGTGGCTACACCTTC. Drawing the rest from reference TRBV14 and TRBJ1-2, the complete variable domain is EAGVTQFPSHSVIEKGQTVTLRCDPISGHDNLYWYRRVMGKEIKFLLHFVKESKQDESGMPNNRFLAERTGGTYSTLKVQPAELEDSGVYFCASSQVFGGRKGGYTFGSGTRLTVV.

This sequence joins TRBV4-1 and TRBJ2-7, with TRBD1 matching 9 bases. The J segment lost 3 bases and the V segment lost 4 bases, leaving 13 bases of the junction unmatched. CDR1 and CDR2 (germline): MGHRA, YSYEKL. The CDR3 contains 17 residues. The CDR3 loop reads CASSLKQQGALGYEQYF. CDR3 DNA sequence: TGCGCCAGCAGCCTCAAGCAACAGGGGGCCCTCGGCTACGAGCAGTACTTC.

The CDR3 reads CASSEGGGADTQYF. The CDR3 DNA reads TGTGCCAGCAGTGAAGGCGGGGGGGCAGATACGCAGTATTTT. V usage is TRBV2 and J usage is TRBJ2-3; 9 bases agree with TRBD2. From germline, CDR1 is SNHLY and CDR2 FYNNEI. Germline trimming cut 1 base from V and 4 bases from J; bases unmatched to any gene: 0. The CDR3 loop spans 14 amino acids. The full variable domain, completed using reference TRBV2 and TRBJ2-3, is EPEVTQTPSHQVTQMGQEVILRCVPISNHLYFYWYRQILGQKVEFLVSFYNNEISEKSEIFDDQFSVERPDGSNFTLKIRSTKLEDSAMYFCASSEGGGADTQYFGPGTRLTVL.

This chain uses TRBV2 with TRBJ1-4, with D unclear. This CDR3 is 14 amino acids long. CDR1 and CDR2 from the germline V gene are SNHLY and FYNNEI. V lost 2 bases and J 0 bases, leaving 4 bases between the germline ends. CDR3 protein: CASSERATNEKLFF. The CDR3 nucleotides read TGTGCCAGCAGTGAACGCGCAACTAATGAAAAACTGTTTTTT.

The V gene is TRBV28, the J gene TRBJ2-6; tentative D call: TRBD1 (6 bases). Trimming pared 3 bases from V and 4 bases from J, leaving 10 bases between. The V gene's germline CDR1 is MDHEN and CDR2 SYDVKM. The length of the CDR3 is 15 residues. CDR3 DNA sequence: TGTGCCAGCAGTTTGGGGGCGGAGGGGGCCAACGTCCTGACTTTC. Encoded protein: CASSLGAEGANVLTF.